One sample yielded the 4 T cell receptor beta chains listed below, sequenced in a study of a mutant IDH1 vaccine in newly diagnosed glioma. Repertoires were generated with immunoSEQ multiplex PCR, while TCRdb's copy carries only in-frame clones and drops some. Of 23,000 or so clones in the sample, roughly nine tenths were seen once. Indicated time point: baseline, week 1 (first vaccination visit). Treatment meaning: pre-vaccination baseline after standard-of-care therapy. The material sequenced was PBMCs, taken from a glioma patient treated with radiotherapy, temozolomide or both. These receptor sequences come from a young man with glioma.

The rearrangement links TRBV19 to TRBJ1-1; 9 bases align to TRBD1. Trimming at V came to 6 bases and at J to 11 bases, leaving 4 bases not matched to a gene. The germline CDR1 and CDR2 sequences are LNHDA and SQIVND (reference sequence). This CDR3 region has 11 residues. The CDR3 region has the DNA TGTGCCAGTAGGAGGGACAGGGCGGCTTTCTTT. Encoded protein: CASRRDRAAFF.

This chain uses TRBV25-1 with TRBJ1-2; D is undetermined. This CDR3 comprises 11 residues. V was clipped by 3 bases and J by 3 bases, with 2 bases between them. Germline assignment: CDR1 MGHDK and CDR2 SYGVNS. As DNA, the CDR3 is TGTGCCAGCAGTGACTACTATGGCTACACCTTC. This sequence encodes CASSDYYGYTF.

This chain links TRBV11-1 with TRBJ2-5, with 7 bases lining up with TRBD1. The CDR3 has 15 amino acids. V shed 4 bases, J shed 0 bases, and the junction held 5 bases outside the gene matches. Germline V gene sequence: CDR1 SGHAT, CDR2 FQDESV (reference sequence). CDR3 DNA: TGTGCCAGCAGCTCATCGACAGGGTACCAAGAGACCCAGTACTTC. Translated, it gives CASSSSTGYQETQYF.

In its sample, this clone was seen once. The chain combines TRBV19 with TRBJ2-1, with D uncertain. Trimming pared 6 bases from V and 7 bases from J, leaving 7 bases between. The germline CDR1 and CDR2 sequences are LNHDA and SQIVND (reference sequence). This CDR3 contains 11 residues. In nucleotides, the CDR3 is TGTGCCAGTAGAACTTATAATGAGCAGTTCTTC. Amino acid sequence: CASRTYNEQFF.